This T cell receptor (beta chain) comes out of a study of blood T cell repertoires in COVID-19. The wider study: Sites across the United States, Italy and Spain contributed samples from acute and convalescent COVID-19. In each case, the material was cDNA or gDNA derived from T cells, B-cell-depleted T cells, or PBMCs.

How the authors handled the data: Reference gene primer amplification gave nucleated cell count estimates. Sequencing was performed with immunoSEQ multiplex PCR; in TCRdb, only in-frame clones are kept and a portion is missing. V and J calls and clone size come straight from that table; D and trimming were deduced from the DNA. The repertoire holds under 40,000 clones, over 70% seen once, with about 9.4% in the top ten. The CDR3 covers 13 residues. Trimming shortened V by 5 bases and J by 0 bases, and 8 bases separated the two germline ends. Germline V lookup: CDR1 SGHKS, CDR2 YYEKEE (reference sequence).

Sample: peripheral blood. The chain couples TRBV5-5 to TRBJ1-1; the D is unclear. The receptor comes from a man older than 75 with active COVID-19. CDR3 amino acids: CASRLDLNTEAFF. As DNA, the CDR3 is TGTGCCAGCAGACTTGATCTGAACACTGAAGCTTTCTTT.